A single sample is the source of the 7 T cell receptor beta chains below, sequenced in a study of blood T cells in healthy people across ages (dated by TCRdb to the mid-2010s). Library creation used 5' RACE. Reads for this sample came from an Illumina HiSeq 2500. A second PCR of roughly 7 to 12 cycles was performed with a sample-barcoded 5' primer and a J-beta primer mix. TCRdb ran its own pipeline on the public reads, namely fastp trimming at Q25 and MiXCR clone calling, and kept in-frame beta chains. Each CDR3 protein gets just one entry, which takes the most common genes and DNA from the rows behind it. The sample yields 700,000 to 1,000,000 distinct CDR3 sequences; roughly 44% were counted once. The ten largest clones capture roughly 19% of the sample. Material: blood. The receptors originated from a man aged 55-75 years in good health.

This clonotype was found a few times. This chain joins TRBV20-1 and TRBJ2-4; D is tentatively TRBD1 or TRBD2 (5 bases each). The CDR3 is 14 residues long. Trimming removed 6 bases at V and 8 bases at J, with 20 bases between. Looked up from germline, CDR1 is DFQATT and CDR2 is SNEGSKA (reference sequence). DNA for the CDR3: TGCAGTGCCGCCCGGTCGGGTGGGACGGACATTCAGTACTTC. Residues: CSAARSGGTDIQYF.

This clonotype was seen more than once but under ten times. The rearrangement links TRBV7-8 to TRBJ2-7, with D possibly matching TRBD1 (6 bases). The J call is uncertain, as TRBJ2-5 better fits the DNA end. This CDR3 has 14 residues. Germline CDR1 reads SGHVS; CDR2 reads FQNEAQ. The CDR3 sequence is CASSHRDGEGTQYF. The CDR3 DNA reads TGTGCCAGCAGCCACAGGGACGGCGAGGGGACCCAGTACTTC.

This chain uses TRBV4-1 with TRBJ2-7, with 12 nucleotides matching TRBD1. This CDR3 is built from 15 residues. Germline CDR1 is MGHRA and CDR2 is YSYEKL. Trimming cost V 0 bases and J 6 bases; bases outside gene matches: 3. CDR3 in amino acids: CASSQDGTGGREQYF. The CDR3 DNA reads TGCGCCAGCAGCCAAGATGGGACAGGGGGCCGCGAGCAGTACTTC.

This chain joins TRBV15 and TRBJ2-1; 7 positions agree with TRBD2. Germline CDR1 reads LNHNV; CDR2 reads YYDKDF (reference sequence). Losses at the gene ends were 3 bases for V and 2 bases for J; bases not matched to a gene: 7. The CDR3 is 16 amino acids. This chain's CDR3 is CATSREWGGAYNEQFF. The CDR3, as DNA: TGTGCCACCAGCAGGGAATGGGGGGGAGCCTACAATGAGCAGTTCTTC.

This chain connects TRBV5-1 to TRBJ2-7; unclear D gene. Germline V gene lookup returns CDR1 SGHRS and CDR2 YFSETQ. The V end was cut by 0 bases, the J end by 0 bases, with 7 bases between. The length of the CDR3 is 14 residues. CDR3: CASSLGLNSYEQYF. CDR3 in DNA: TGCGCCAGCAGCTTGGGGCTGAACTCCTACGAGCAGTACTTC.

This clonotype has more than one count but fewer than ten. J is TRBJ2-1 and V is TRBV5-1; 9 bases align to TRBD2. The CDR3 sequence is 15 residues long. With V trimmed by 1 base and J by 7 bases, 6 bases remained unmatched. In germline, CDR1 is SGHRS, CDR2 YFSETQ. The CDR3 DNA is TGCGCCAGCAGCTTGACGAGCGGGGGGTTTAATGAGCAGTTCTTC. It specifies CASSLTSGGFNEQFF.

The gene calls are TRBV20-1 and TRBJ1-2, with 7 positions matching TRBD1. Looked up from germline, CDR1 is DFQATT and CDR2 is SNEGSKA (reference sequence). With 3 bases clipped from V and 5 bases from J, the junction kept 6 bases outside the gene matches. The CDR3 spans 13 residues. Here the CDR3 DNA reads TGCAGTGCTAGCTACGGGGACAGTTATGGCTACACCTTC. It yields the protein CSASYGDSYGYTF.